This is a list of T cell receptor beta chains from one sample in a study of regulatory dendritic cells for organ transplantation. What these receptors recognize is not known. TCRdb's copy holds only in-frame clones and misses some; the assay was immunoSEQ multiplex PCR. Of 20,000 to 25,000 clones listed, approximately 85% are singletons. Material for sequencing was naive CD4+ T cells from blood cultured with dendritic cells. These receptors originate from a human donor in good health. CDR3s include the opening cysteine and the closing phenylalanine or tryptophan. Each record gives: D gene, V gene, J gene, clone size, CDR3 DNA, CDR3 protein. A D gene is named only where the DNA matches it firmly. The size entry is marked missing in some rows and otherwise reads once, few, many or a size class.

>NA|TRBV5-1|TRBJ2-7|NA
TGCGCCAGCAGCTTGAGCAACTCCTACGAGCAGTACTTC
CASSLSNSYEQYF
>TRBD2|TRBV9|TRBJ2-1|NA
TGTGCCAGCAGCGTAGATCCAGCGGGATCCAATGAGCAGTTCTTC
CASSVDPAGSNEQFF
>NA|TRBV5-6|TRBJ1-2|NA
TGTGCCAGCAGGACGAGGTCCATAGTGTTGGGCTACACCTTC
CASRTRSIVLGYTF
>TRBD1|TRBV10-1|TRBJ2-7|NA
TGCGCCAGCAGTGATTCCGGGACAGCAGTCTACGAGCAGTACTTC
CASSDSGTAVYEQYF
>TRBD1|TRBV9|TRBJ1-6|NA
TGTGCCAGCAGCGTAGCCGTAGACAGGGGGTTACCCCTCCACTTT
CASSVAVDRGLPLHF
>TRBD1|TRBV19|TRBJ1-1|once
TGTGCCAGTGGAACGACAGGGGGCACTGAAGCTTTCTTT
CASGTTGGTEAFF
>NA|TRBV5-5|TRBJ1-1|NA
TGTGCCAGCAGTCAAAGAACAGGGATTGAAGCTTTCTTT
CASSQRTGIEAFF
>NA|TRBV28|TRBJ1-2|NA
TGTGCCAGCAGTTTAGGTCCCCTGACAGTTACCCACTATGGCTACACCTTC
CASSLGPLTVTHYGYTF
>TRBD1|TRBV7-9|TRBJ1-4|NA
TGTGCCAGCAGCTCTCCTATGTCAGGGGGCTTGACTAATGAAAAACTGTTTTTT
CASSSPMSGGLTNEKLFF
>NA|TRBV19|TRBJ2-7|NA
TGTGCCAGTAGTATAGATGGCCCCGGGACCCCCGTCTACGAGCAGTACTTC
CASSIDGPGTPVYEQYF
>NA|TRBV7-3|TRBJ2-5|once
TGTGCCAGCAGCTTCGAGGGGGAAGAGACCCAGTACTTC
CASSFEGEETQYF
>NA|TRBV7-7|TRBJ2-5|few
TGTGCTAGCAGCTTAGGAGGGTTCGAGACCCAGTACTTC
CASSLGGFETQYF
>NA|TRBV5-6|TRBJ1-2|NA
TGTGCCAGCAGCTCCGGGACAACTAACTATGGCTACACCTTC
CASSSGTTNYGYTF
>NA|TRBV7-2|TRBJ2-1|NA
TGTGCCAGCACCCCGAGGGCAGGGGAGGGTGGTGAGCAGTTCTTC
CASTPRAGEGGEQFF
>NA|TRBV7-2|TRBJ2-5|NA
TGTGCCAGCAGCTCCGACAGGTTCCGAGGGCAGTACTTC
CASSSDRFRGQYF
>NA|TRBV2|TRBJ2-3|once
TGTGCCAGCAGGTCGGAGGATACGCAGTATTTT
CASRSEDTQYF
>TRBD1|TRBV9|TRBJ1-2|NA
TGTGCCAGCAGGGACACCCGGACAGGGTTGAGTGGCTACACCTTC
CASRDTRTGLSGYTF
>NA|TRBV29-1|TRBJ2-5|NA
TGCAGCGTTAAGGTCGGGGAGACCCAGTACTTC
CSVKVGETQYF
>TRBD2|TRBV11-2|TRBJ2-1|once
TGTGCCAGCAGCGTGACCGGGACTAGCAACGAGCAGTTCTTC
CASSVTGTSNEQFF
>NA|TRBV7-9|TRBJ1-2|once
TGTGCCAGCAGCTTAGGGAACTATGGCTACACCTTC
CASSLGNYGYTF
>NA|TRBV4-1|TRBJ2-1|NA
TGCGCCAGCAGCCAAGAATTAGGCCTAGGTGTGCCCAATGAGCAGTTCTTC
CASSQELGLGVPNEQFF
>NA|TRBV6-6|TRBJ1-6|few
TGTGCCAGCAGTTACTCGACGGGCCAAAATTCACCCCTCCACTTT
CASSYSTGQNSPLHF
>NA|TRBV5-1|TRBJ1-1|NA
TGCGCCAGCAGCTTGGGGGGAAGGTGGGTGAACACTGAAGCTTTCTTT
CASSLGGRWVNTEAFF
>TRBD1|TRBV7-8|TRBJ1-2|once
TGTGCCAGCAGCTTAGCAGGGGGCCCCAGGGGCACTAACTATGGCTACACCTTC
CASSLAGGPRGTNYGYTF
>TRBD1|TRBV10-2|TRBJ2-1|NA
TGCGCCAGCTCCGGACAGGGGGCAAATGAGCAGTTCTTC
CASSGQGANEQFF
>NA|TRBV29-1|TRBJ1-2|NA
TGCAGCGTCGCACAGTATCCCTATGGCTACACCTTC
CSVAQYPYGYTF
>NA|TRBV13|TRBJ1-3|NA
TGTGCCAGCAGCCATTCTCAGGTTGGGTTCTCTGGAAACACCATATATTTT
CASSHSQVGFSGNTIYF
>TRBD1|TRBV10-2|TRBJ2-7|NA
TGCGCCAGCAGTGAGTCAGGGTGGGACAGGCCATTCTACGAGCAGTACTTC
CASSESGWDRPFYEQYF
>TRBD1|TRBV7-3|TRBJ1-1|NA
TGTGCCAGCAGCGTCGACAGGGCCACTGAAGCTTTCTTT
CASSVDRATEAFF
>NA|TRBV4-2|TRBJ1-2|NA
TGTGCCAGCAGCCAAGATCCGTCAGGGTGGCGGAGTGGCTACACCTTC
CASSQDPSGWRSGYTF
>TRBD2|TRBV30|TRBJ2-1|NA
TGTGCCTGGGGTCTAGCGGGAGGATACAATGAGCAGTTCTTC
CAWGLAGGYNEQFF
>TRBD1|TRBV19|TRBJ1-5|NA
TGTGCCAGTACCCCAAGACAGGGCGGCGTCCAGCCCCAGCATTTT
CASTPRQGGVQPQHF
>TRBD2|TRBV7-2|TRBJ2-3|NA
TGTGCCAGCAGCTTAGGGCTAGCGGGGGCCACAGATACGCAGTATTTT
CASSLGLAGATDTQYF
>TRBD2|TRBV5-8|TRBJ2-1|NA
TGTGCCAGCAGCTTGTGGCGGGGGGGCTCCAATGAGCAGTTCTTC
CASSLWRGGSNEQFF
>TRBD2|TRBV7-2|TRBJ2-7|few
TGTGCCAGCAGCTTCACCGCTAGCGGGGGCTACGAGCAGTACTTC
CASSFTASGGYEQYF
>TRBD1|TRBV5-1|TRBJ2-7|NA
TGCGCCAGCAAACTGCGGAGGACAGGGTATGACGAGCAGTACTTC
CASKLRRTGYDEQYF
>NA|TRBV19|TRBJ1-5|NA
TGTGCCAGTACCAACGGACAGTTAAGCAATCAGCCCCAGCATTTT
CASTNGQLSNQPQHF
>NA|TRBV5-1|TRBJ2-3|NA
TGCGCCAGCAGCCCGATAGCAGTTAGAATGGATACGCAGTATTTT
CASSPIAVRMDTQYF
>NA|TRBV29-1|TRBJ1-1|NA
TGCAGCGTTCGCGTTACGAACACTGAAGCTTTCTTT
CSVRVTNTEAFF
>NA|TRBV18|TRBJ2-7|NA
TGTGCCAGCTCACCTTCCAGGCTGGCCGAGCAGTACTTC
CASSPSRLAEQYF
>TRBD1|TRBV5-1|TRBJ2-3|NA
TGCGCCAGTCTCCGGGACAGAGGCACAGATACGCAGTATTTT
CASLRDRGTDTQYF
>NA|TRBV30|TRBJ2-1|few
TGTGCCCACACTCGATACAATGAGCAGTTCTTC
CAHTRYNEQFF
>NA|TRBV19|TRBJ2-1|NA
TGTGCCAGTAGTCGTCTAGCTTCCGATGAGCAGTTCTTC
CASSRLASDEQFF
>NA|TRBV5-4|TRBJ1-2|NA
TGTGCCAGCAGCTTGGGGCTCGTTCAGAGCTATGGCTACACCTTC
CASSLGLVQSYGYTF
>NA|TRBV5-1|TRBJ2-5|NA
TGCGCCAGCCAGCGACGGTCGCAGGGGGGAGAGACCCAGTACTTC
CASQRRSQGGETQYF
>TRBD2|TRBV5-1|TRBJ2-3|NA
TGCGTCAGCAGCCCTCGGAGCGGGACGAGCACAGATACGCAGTATTTT
CVSSPRSGTSTDTQYF